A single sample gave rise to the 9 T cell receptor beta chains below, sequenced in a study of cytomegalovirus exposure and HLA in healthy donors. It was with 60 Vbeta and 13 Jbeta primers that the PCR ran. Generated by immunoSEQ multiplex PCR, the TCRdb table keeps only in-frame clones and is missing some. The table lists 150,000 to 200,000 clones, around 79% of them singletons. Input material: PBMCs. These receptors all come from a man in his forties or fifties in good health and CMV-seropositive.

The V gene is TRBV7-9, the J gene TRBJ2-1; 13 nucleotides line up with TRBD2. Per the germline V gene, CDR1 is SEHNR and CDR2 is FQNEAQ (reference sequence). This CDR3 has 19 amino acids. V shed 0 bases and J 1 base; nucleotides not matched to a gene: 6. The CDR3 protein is CASSLALRTSGGSYNEQFF. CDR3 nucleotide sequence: TGTGCCAGCAGCTTAGCACTAAGGACTAGCGGGGGTTCCTACAATGAGCAGTTCTTC.

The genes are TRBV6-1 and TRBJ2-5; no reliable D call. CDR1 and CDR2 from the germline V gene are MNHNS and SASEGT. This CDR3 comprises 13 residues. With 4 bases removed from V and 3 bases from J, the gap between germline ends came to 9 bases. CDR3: CASSGGLKETQYF. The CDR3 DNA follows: TGTGCCAGCAGTGGTGGGCTGAAAGAGACCCAGTACTTC.

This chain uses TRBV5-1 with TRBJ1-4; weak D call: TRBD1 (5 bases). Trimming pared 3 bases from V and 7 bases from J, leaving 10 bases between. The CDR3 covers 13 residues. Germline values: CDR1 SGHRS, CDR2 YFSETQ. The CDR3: CASSWGLSEKLFF. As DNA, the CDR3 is TGCGCCAGCAGCTGGGGCCTTTCTGAAAAACTGTTTTTT.

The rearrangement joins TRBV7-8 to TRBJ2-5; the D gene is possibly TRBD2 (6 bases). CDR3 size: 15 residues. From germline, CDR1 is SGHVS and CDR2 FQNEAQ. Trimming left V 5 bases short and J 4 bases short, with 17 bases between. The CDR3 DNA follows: TGTGCCAGCAGCCTTTTTTTGGGGGGTGGAGAGACCCAGTACTTC. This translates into CASSLFLGGGETQYF.

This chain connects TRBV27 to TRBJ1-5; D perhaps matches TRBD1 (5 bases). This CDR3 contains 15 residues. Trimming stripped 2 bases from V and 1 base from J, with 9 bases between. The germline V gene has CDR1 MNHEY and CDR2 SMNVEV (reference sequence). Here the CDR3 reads CASSLQGVSNQPQHF. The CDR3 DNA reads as TGTGCCAGCAGTTTACAGGGTGTAAGCAATCAGCCCCAGCATTTT.

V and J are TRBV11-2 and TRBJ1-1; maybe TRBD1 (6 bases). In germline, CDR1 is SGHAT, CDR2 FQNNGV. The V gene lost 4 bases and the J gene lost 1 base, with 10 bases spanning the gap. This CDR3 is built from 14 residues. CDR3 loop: CASSSWTANTEAFF. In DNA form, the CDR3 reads TGTGCCAGCAGCTCTTGGACAGCGAACACTGAAGCTTTCTTT. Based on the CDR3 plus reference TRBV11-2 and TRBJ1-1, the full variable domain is EAGVAQSPRYKIIEKRQSVAFWCNPISGHATLYWYQQILGQGPKLLIQFQNNGVVDDSQLPKDRFSAERLKGVDSTLKIQPAKLEDSAVYLCASSSWTANTEAFFGQGTRLTVV.

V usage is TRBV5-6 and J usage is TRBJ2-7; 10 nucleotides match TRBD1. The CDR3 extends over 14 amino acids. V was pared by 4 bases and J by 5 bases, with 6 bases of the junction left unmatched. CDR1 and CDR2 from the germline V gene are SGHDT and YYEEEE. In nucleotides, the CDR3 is TGTGCCAGCAGCCTCGGGACAGGGGATAACGAGCAGTACTTC. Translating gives CASSLGTGDNEQYF.

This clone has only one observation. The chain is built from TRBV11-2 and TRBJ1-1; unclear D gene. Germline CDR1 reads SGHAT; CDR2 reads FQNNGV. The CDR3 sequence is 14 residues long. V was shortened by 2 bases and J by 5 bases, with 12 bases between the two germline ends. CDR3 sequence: CASSLLSGATEAFF. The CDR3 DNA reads TGTGCCAGCAGCTTACTTTCCGGAGCGACTGAAGCTTTCTTT.

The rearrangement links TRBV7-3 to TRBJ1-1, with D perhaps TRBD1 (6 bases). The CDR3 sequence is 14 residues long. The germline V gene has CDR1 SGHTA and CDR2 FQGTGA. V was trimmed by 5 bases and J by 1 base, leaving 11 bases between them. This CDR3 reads CASSPDSKNTEAFF. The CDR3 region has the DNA TGTGCCAGCAGCCCGGACAGTAAGAACACTGAAGCTTTCTTT.